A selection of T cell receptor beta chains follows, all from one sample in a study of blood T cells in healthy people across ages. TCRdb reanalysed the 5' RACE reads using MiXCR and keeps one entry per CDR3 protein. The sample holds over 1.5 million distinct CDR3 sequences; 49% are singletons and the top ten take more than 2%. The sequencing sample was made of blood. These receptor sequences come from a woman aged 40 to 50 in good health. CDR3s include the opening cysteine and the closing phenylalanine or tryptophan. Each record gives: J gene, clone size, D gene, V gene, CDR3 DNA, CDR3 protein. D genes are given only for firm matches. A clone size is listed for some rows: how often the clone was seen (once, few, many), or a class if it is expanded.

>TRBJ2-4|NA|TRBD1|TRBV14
TGTGCCAGCAGCCAAAGGACAGGGAAAAACATTCAGTACTTC
CASSQRTGKNIQYF
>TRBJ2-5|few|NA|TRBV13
TGTGCCAGCAGCTTAGATTACAGATCAGGGGAGACCCAGTACTTC
CASSLDYRSGETQYF
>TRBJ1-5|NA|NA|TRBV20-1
TGCAGTGCTAGGGTCCCCGGGGGCCAAACCTATCAGCCCCAGCATTTT
CSARVPGGQTYQPQHF
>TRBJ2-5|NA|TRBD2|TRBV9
TGTGCCAGCAGCCCAACGGGACTAGTAGGGGAGACCCAGTACTTC
CASSPTGLVGETQYF
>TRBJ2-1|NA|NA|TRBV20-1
TGCAGTGCTTTGGCCGCCCTCTACAATGAGCAGTTCTTC
CSALAALYNEQFF
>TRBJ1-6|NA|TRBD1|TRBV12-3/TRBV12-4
TGTGCCAGCCGAGGAAGGGACAGGAACCCACCCCTCCACTTT
CASRGRDRNPPLHF
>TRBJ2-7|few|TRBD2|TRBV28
TGTGCCAGCAGTATAGGGACTAGCGGGGCCTACGAGCAGTACTTC
CASSIGTSGAYEQYF
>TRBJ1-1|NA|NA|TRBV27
TGTGCCAGCCGGGCGGAGGCGATGAACACTGAAGCTTTCTTT
CASRAEAMNTEAFF
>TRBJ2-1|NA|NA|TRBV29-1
TGCAGCGTTGGGGGGGCAGGGGACTACAATGAGCAGTTCTTC
CSVGGAGDYNEQFF
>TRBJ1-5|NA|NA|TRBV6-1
TGTGCCAGCAAGGCCGGGACGGGTGATAATCAGCCCCAGCATTTT
CASKAGTGDNQPQHF